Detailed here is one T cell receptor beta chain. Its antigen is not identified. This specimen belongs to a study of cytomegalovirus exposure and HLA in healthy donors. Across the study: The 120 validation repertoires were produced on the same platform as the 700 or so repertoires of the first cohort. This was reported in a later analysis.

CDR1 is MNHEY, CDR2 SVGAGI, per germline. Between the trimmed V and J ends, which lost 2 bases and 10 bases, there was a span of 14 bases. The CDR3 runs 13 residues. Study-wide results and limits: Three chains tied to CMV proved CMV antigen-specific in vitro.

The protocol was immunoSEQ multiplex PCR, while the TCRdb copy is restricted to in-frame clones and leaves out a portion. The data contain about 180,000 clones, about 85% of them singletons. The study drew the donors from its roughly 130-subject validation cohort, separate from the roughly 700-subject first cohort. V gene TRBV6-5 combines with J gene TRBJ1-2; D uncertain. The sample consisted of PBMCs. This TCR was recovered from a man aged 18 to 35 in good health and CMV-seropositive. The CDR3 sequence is CASSYRDTGDYTF. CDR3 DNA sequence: TGTGCCAGCAGTTACCGCGACACGGGAGACTACACCTTC.